The rows below give T cell receptor beta chains drawn from one sample of a study of cytotoxic CD8 clonotypes in ibrutinib-treated CLL. Assay: immunoSEQ multiplex PCR; the TCRdb copy retains only in-frame clones and omits some. The sample has fewer than 75,000 clones; 71% are singletons. The sequencing here drew on PBMCs, taken after 12 months of ibrutinib treatment. Every receptor here comes from a human donor with chronic lymphocytic leukemia. CDR3s include the opening cysteine and the closing phenylalanine or tryptophan. A D gene is named only where the DNA matches it firmly. Rows give clone size only sometimes, using once, few, many, or a class for an expanded clone.

>TRBV11-2|-|TRBJ2-7|-
TGTGCCAGCAGCCGGGGACTTGCGATTTACGAGCAGTACTTC
CASSRGLAIYEQYF
>TRBV7-2|few|TRBJ2-7|-
TGTGCCAGCAGCTCGAGCCTATCCCCCTACTACGAGCAGTACTTC
CASSSSLSPYYEQYF
>TRBV27|-|TRBJ2-7|TRBD1
TGTGCCACCGCGGGACAGGGCTCCTACGAGCAGTACTTC
CATAGQGSYEQYF
>TRBV28|few|TRBJ2-4|TRBD2
TGTGCCAGCAGTTTTTCGTATGTGGTACTAGCGGGAGGGACTCTAGCCAAAAACATTCAGTACTTC
CASSFSYVVLAGGTLAKNIQYF
>TRBV4-2|-|TRBJ2-5|-
TGTGCCAGCAGCCAACCTACCTTGGAGATGGAGACCCAGTACTTC
CASSQPTLEMETQYF
>TRBV29-1|-|TRBJ2-7|-
TGCAGCGTTGAAGAAAGAGGTGGTGGCCCGCGGGAGCAGTACTTC
CSVEERGGGPREQYF
>TRBV13|-|TRBJ1-1|TRBD1
TGTGCCAGCAGCTTAGGCCTCGGGCGTTCAGGGGGCGGTAGGAACACTGAAGCTTTCTTT
CASSLGLGRSGGGRNTEAFF
>TRBV6-1|few|TRBJ2-1|TRBD2
TGTGCCAGCAGTGATCGAGGACTAGCGGACATTGAGCAGTTCTTC
CASSDRGLADIEQFF
>TRBV9|-|TRBJ2-3|-
TGTGCCAGCAGCGAGTCCCCAGCCGGGGCAGATACGCAGTATTTT
CASSESPAGADTQYF
>TRBV19|few|TRBJ2-7|TRBD1
TGTGCCAGTAGTATAGTTTTGGGACAGACCTACGAGCAGTACTTC
CASSIVLGQTYEQYF
>TRBV7-9|-|TRBJ2-2|TRBD1
TGTGCCAGCAGCTTCGACAGGGCGAACACCGGGGAGCTGTTTTTT
CASSFDRANTGELFF
>TRBV5-1|-|TRBJ2-1|TRBD2
TGCGCCAGCAGCTCCCCGAAGGGACTAGTTCCTTCTGAGCAGTTCTTC
CASSSPKGLVPSEQFF
>TRBV11-2|-|TRBJ2-2|-
TGTGCCAGCAGCTTAGCTTGGGGTGCCGGGGAGCTGTTTTTT
CASSLAWGAGELFF